This TCR beta chain originates from a study of esophageal squamous cell carcinoma under preoperative chemotherapy. Across the study: Both tumor-infiltrating lymphocytes and peripheral blood T cells were profiled. General study findings and limits: Clonal contraction, more than amplification, hit abundant clones after paclitaxel-nedaplatin. Post-treatment tumor-infiltrating lymphocytes appeared partly derived from peripheral T cells migrating into the tumor. Tumor-infiltrating lymphocytes showed no significant post-chemotherapy TCR diversity increase, unlike peripheral T cells.

Time point indicated: before preoperative PTX-NDP chemotherapy. TCRdb reanalysed the PCR reads using MiXCR and keeps one entry per CDR3 protein. This sample carries roughly 16,000 distinct CDR3 sequences, around half of them seen once, and the ten largest clones take around 30%. On this clonotype itself: Its antigen is currently unknown.

This material was obtained from a patient given preoperative chemotherapy. The receptor was derived from a human donor with esophageal squamous cell carcinoma. The donor label of this sample is uncertain.

The CDR3 DNA reads as TGTGCCAGCAGTGAAGCGCGGTGGGAGGGGCTAAACGAGCAGTACTTC. It specifies CASSEARWEGLNEQYF. The genes are TRBV6-1 and TRBJ2-5; 7 nucleotides agree with TRBD2. The DNA end favors TRBJ2-7, so the J call may be wrong. This CDR3 spans 16 amino acids. The germline CDR1 and CDR2 sequences are MNHNS and SASEGT.